Listed here are 3 T cell receptor beta chains from one sample, sequenced in a study of response to subunit inactivated influenza vaccine. Using its own MiXCR run on the RT-PCR reads, TCRdb lists one record per CDR3 protein. The table records more than 600,000 distinct CDR3 sequences, about 18% of them present only once. The sequences come from PBMCs from blood, collected approximately 5 days after vaccination. Receptors were obtained from a man between 50 and 59 years old who received an inactivated influenza vaccine.

This chain connects TRBV2 to TRBJ2-3; 7 bases are a match to TRBD2. Germline V gene sequence: CDR1 SNHLY, CDR2 FYNNEI. V lost 1 base and J lost 4; bases outside the gene matches: 2. There are 14 residues in the CDR3. Here the CDR3 reads CASSEEAGPDTQYF. The DNA of the CDR3 is TGTGCCAGCAGTGAAGAAGCGGGACCAGATACGCAGTATTTT. Looking up the rest from reference TRBV2 and TRBJ2-3 gives the full variable domain: EPEVTQTPSHQVTQMGQEVILRCVPISNHLYFYWYRQILGQKVEFLVSFYNNEISEKSEIFDDQFSVERPDGSNFTLKIRSTKLEDSAMYFCASSEEAGPDTQYFGPGTRLTVL.

The chain employs TRBV6-1 and TRBJ2-2; D gene uncertain. The CDR3 length is 13 residues. Trimming left V 10 bases short and J 0 bases short, with 9 bases between. Germline CDR1 and CDR2: MNHNS and SASEGT. The CDR3 sequence is CATINSNTGELFF. DNA of the CDR3: TGTGCCACCATAAATTCGAACACCGGGGAGCTGTTTTTT.

The rearrangement uses TRBV19 and TRBJ1-1; D ambiguous. From germline, CDR1 is LNHDA and CDR2 SQIVND (reference sequence). V was clipped by 2 bases and J by 4 bases, with 8 bases between them. This CDR3 has 13 amino acids. The CDR3 DNA is TGTGCCAGTAGTATATCCCCCAGCACTGAAGCTTTCTTT. Translated, it gives CASSISPSTEAFF.